Listed here are 26 T cell receptor beta chains from one sample, sequenced in a study of T cells in Graves' hyperthyroidism and ophthalmopathy. It was RNA transcripts that yielded the amplified TCR beta CDR3 regions. A first-round RT-PCR of the TCR CDR3 used the HTBI primer set. Via MiXCR, TCRdb re-called the multiplex PCR reads, giving one row per CDR3 protein. Among hundreds of thousands of distinct CDR3 sequences listed, approximately 13% were seen once. Sequenced: blood. The source is a woman aged 25 to 45 with Graves' hyperthyroidism that later progressed to Graves' ophthalmopathy.

This clonotype has a count of ten or more. The V call is TRBV20-1, the J call TRBJ2-3; perhaps TRBD2 as D (6 bases). Germline assignment: CDR1 DFQATT and CDR2 SNEGSKA (reference sequence). The CDR3 covers 13 residues. V lost 1 base and J 8 bases, leaving 13 bases between the germline ends. The DNA of the CDR3 is TGCAGTGCTAGAGTCCAACGGGACTCTACGCAGTATTTT. Translated, it gives CSARVQRDSTQYF.

The chain couples TRBV14 to TRBJ2-1; 8 bases agree with TRBD1. The CDR3 spans 16 residues. V shed 4 bases and J 0 bases; nucleotides not matched to a gene: 5. Germline V lookup: CDR1 SGHDN, CDR2 FVKESK. In DNA form, the CDR3 reads TGTGCCAGCAGCCCCTTTACAGGGGGCTCCTACAATGAGCAGTTCTTC. The encoded protein is CASSPFTGGSYNEQFF.

This clonotype was detected many times. J is TRBJ1-2 and V is TRBV20-1, with TRBD1 as a possible D gene (5 bases). CDR1 DFQATT and CDR2 SNEGSKA come from the germline V gene (reference sequence). The CDR3 consists of 9 residues. The V and J ends lost 6 bases and 8 bases respectively, with 7 bases between them. The CDR3 sequence is CSAGEGYTF. In DNA, the CDR3 is TGCAGTGCAGGGGAGGGCTACACCTTC.

This clonotype was seen at least ten times. The genes are TRBV11-2 and TRBJ1-1; the D gene is possibly TRBD1 (5 bases). Deletions cut 4 bases from V and 12 bases from J, with 15 bases between. The CDR3 covers 12 residues. In germline, CDR1 is SGHAT, CDR2 FQNNGV. In DNA, the CDR3 is TGTGCCAGCAGCTCCCTAGTGGGGCCCTCTTTCTTT. This sequence encodes CASSSLVGPSFF. Together with reference TRBV11-2 and TRBJ1-1, the CDR3 gives the full variable domain: EAGVAQSPRYKIIEKRQSVAFWCNPISGHATLYWYQQILGQGPKLLIQFQNNGVVDDSQLPKDRFSAERLKGVDSTLKIQPAKLEDSAVYLCASSSLVGPSFFGQGTRLTVV.

Many counts were recorded for this clonotype. This chain uses TRBV6-2 or TRBV6-3 with TRBJ2-1; TRBD2 is a possible D gene (5 bases). Germline assignment: CDR1 MNHEY and CDR2 SVGEGT. V dropped 6 bases and J dropped 6 bases, with 24 bases sitting between them. The length of the CDR3 is 17 residues. This chain's CDR3 is CASRRKGSPTRGNEQFF. CDR3 sequence (DNA): TGTGCCAGCAGAAGGAAAGGCAGTCCTACCCGGGGCAATGAGCAGTTCTTC.

V is TRBV11-3 and J is TRBJ2-7, with a possible D match to TRBD1 (5 bases). Trimming shortened V by 1 base and J by 0 bases, and 13 bases separated the two germline ends. This CDR3 comprises 16 residues. In germline, CDR1 is SGHNT, CDR2 YENEEA. CDR3 sequence (DNA): TGTGCCAGCAGCTTAGGACAGATCCTTAGCTCCTACGAGCAGTACTTC. Its translation: CASSLGQILSSYEQYF.

The rearrangement joins TRBV6-2 or TRBV6-3 to TRBJ1-1, with TRBD1 as a possible D gene (5 bases). The CDR3 sequence is 14 residues long. CDR1 is MNHEY and CDR2 is SVGEGT in the germline V gene. The V gene lost 2 bases and the J gene lost 6 bases, with 13 bases spanning the gap. CDR3 in amino acids: CASSYGDRGAEAFF. DNA for the CDR3: TGTGCCAGCAGTTACGGGGACCGTGGGGCTGAAGCTTTCTTT.

This clonotype was seen at least ten times. The V call is TRBV6-5, the J call TRBJ1-4; D gene unclear. V shed 2 bases and J shed 12 bases, with 10 bases lying between them. This CDR3 has 12 residues. The V gene's germline CDR1 is MNHEY and CDR2 SVGAGI. CDR3 loop: CASSYVGGELFF. In nucleotides, the CDR3 is TGTGCCAGCAGTTACGTGGGCGGAGAACTGTTTTTT.

The sample holds a few counts of this clonotype. The gene calls are TRBV5-1 and TRBJ1-1, with 8 positions matching TRBD1. The CDR3 length is 14 residues. Germline V gene data show CDR1 as SGHRS and CDR2 as YFSETQ. Germline trimming cut 3 bases from V and 1 base from J; bases unmatched to any gene: 2. The DNA for the CDR3 is TGCGCCAGCAGCTCGACAGGGGCGAACACTGAAGCTTTCTTT. It specifies CASSSTGANTEAFF.

The CDR3 DNA reads as TGTGCCAGCACCAGATCGGGAGGGCTCACAGATACGCAGTATTTT. Translating it yields CASTRSGGLTDTQYF. V usage is TRBV9 and J usage is TRBJ2-3; the match to TRBD2 covers 8 bases. Per the germline V gene, CDR1 is SGDLS and CDR2 is YYNGEE. V was pared by 6 bases and J by 2 bases, with 8 bases of the junction left unmatched. The CDR3 covers 15 residues.

This clonotype appeared a few times. The V and J genes are TRBV4-1 and TRBJ1-2; no reliable D call. This CDR3 spans 14 amino acids. V was shortened by 1 base and J by 8 bases, with 14 bases between the two germline ends. Germline CDR1 is MGHRA and CDR2 is YSYEKL. CDR3 coding DNA: TGCGCCAGCAGCCAAGTTGCAGGCGAAAGGGGCTACACCTTC. This codes for CASSQVAGERGYTF.

This clonotype was recorded a few times. The rearrangement joins TRBV20-1 to TRBJ1-1; D may be TRBD1 (6 bases). The CDR3 spans 14 residues. Per the germline V gene, CDR1 is DFQATT and CDR2 is SNEGSKA (reference sequence). Trimming cost V 0 bases and J 3 bases, with 11 bases left between them. In DNA, the CDR3 is TGCAGTGCTAGAGATGTGGGGGCCGACACTGAAGCTTTCTTT. Protein product: CSARDVGADTEAFF.

The table lists this clonotype with a count of one. The chain uses TRBV27 and TRBJ1-6; 7 nucleotides line up with TRBD1. Germline-derived CDR1 and CDR2 are MNHEY and SMNVEV (reference sequence). The ends lost 7 bases at V and 7 bases at J; junction bases unmatched: 7. The CDR3 contains 14 residues. The CDR3 region has the DNA TGTGCCAGCACCCAGGGACAGCTCAATTCACCCCTCCACTTT. Its protein is CASTQGQLNSPLHF.

J is TRBJ2-1 and V is TRBV27; 11 positions agree with TRBD2. The germline CDR1 and CDR2 sequences are MNHEY and SMNVEV (reference sequence). V was pared by 9 bases and J by 6 bases, with 4 bases of the junction left unmatched. The CDR3 covers 13 residues. The CDR3 region is CASLAGGPNEQFF. The CDR3 bases are TGTGCCAGTTTAGCGGGAGGGCCCAATGAGCAGTTCTTC.

A few counts support this clonotype. V usage is TRBV4-2 and J usage is TRBJ1-2, with D maybe TRBD1 (5 bases). Trimming cost V 1 base and J 5 bases, with 17 bases left between them. Looked up from germline, CDR1 is LGHNA and CDR2 is YNFKEQ. The length of the CDR3 is 16 residues. CDR3 loop: CASSQVLAGNGYGYTF. The CDR3 region has the DNA TGTGCCAGCAGCCAAGTCCTCGCAGGGAATGGGTATGGCTACACCTTC.

This clonotype was seen many times. The genes are TRBV19 and TRBJ2-7; 7 bases agree with TRBD1. Trimming took 8 bases from V and 7 from J; bases not matched to a gene: 5. Germline V gene lookup returns CDR1 LNHDA and CDR2 SQIVND (reference sequence). This CDR3 is built from 11 residues. The CDR3 nucleotides are TGTGCCAGTCAGGGGGTAGGAGAGCAGTACTTC. Amino acid sequence: CASQGVGEQYF.

This clonotype was detected many times. This chain uses TRBV20-1 with TRBJ2-3, with D tentatively TRBD1 or TRBD2 (5 bases each). The CDR3 has 15 residues. Germline lookup yields CDR1 DFQATT and CDR2 SNEGSKA (reference sequence). Trimming stripped 5 bases from V and 6 bases from J, with 21 bases between. CDR3 region: CSACISGPLSDTQYF. CDR3 DNA: TGCAGTGCTTGTATTTCGGGGCCGCTTTCTGATACGCAGTATTTT.

This clonotype has at least ten counts. The chain uses TRBV10-3 and TRBJ1-1, with unresolved D. Deletions cut 0 bases from V and 1 base from J, with 6 bases between. The CDR3 has 14 amino acids. Germline V gene sequence: CDR1 ENHRY, CDR2 SYGVKD. The CDR3 DNA sequence: TGTGCCATCAGTGAGTCCCCTGCGAACACTGAAGCTTTCTTT. Translated, it gives CAISESPANTEAFF.

This clonotype was observed many times. The J gene is TRBJ2-3, the V gene TRBV28; possibly TRBD2 for D (6 bases). This CDR3 has 15 residues. Trimming removed 5 bases at V and 5 bases at J, with 17 bases between. Germline CDR1 is MDHEN and CDR2 is SYDVKM. CDR3 loop: CASSGEGTGRDTQYF. The CDR3 DNA reads TGTGCCAGCAGTGGCGAGGGGACTGGGAGAGATACGCAGTATTTT.

This clonotype was observed many times. CDR3 nucleotides: TGTGCCTGGAGGGGAGCCGTTAATGAAAAACTGTTTTTT. Protein: CAWRGAVNEKLFF. The gene calls are TRBV30 and TRBJ1-4; D is unclear. Germline CDR1 GTSNPN, CDR2 SVGIG (reference sequence). The CDR3 loop spans 13 amino acids. V lost 3 bases, J lost 4 bases, and 9 bases lay in between.

This clonotype was counted a few times. This is likely a read error, given that the CDR3 carries no conserved phenylalanine or tryptophan at its end. The V call is TRBV12-3 or TRBV12-4, the J call TRBJ2-7, with D tentatively TRBD2 (6 bases). V gave up 3 bases and J gave up 6 bases, with 15 bases separating them. The CDR3 loop spans 14 amino acids. DNA for the CDR3: TGTGCCAGCAGTTTCGGCGGGACCGGGGGCGAGCAGTACCTC. Translation: CASSFGGTGGEQYL.

This clonotype was found many times. The J gene is TRBJ1-1, the V gene TRBV9; no clear D. The germline V gene has CDR1 SGDLS and CDR2 YYNGEE. The CDR3 contains 14 residues. With 3 bases removed from V and 1 base from J, the gap between germline ends came to 10 bases. The CDR3 spells CASSENNWNTEAFF. As DNA, the CDR3 is TGTGCCAGCAGCGAAAACAATTGGAACACTGAAGCTTTCTTT.

The chain carries TRBV9 and TRBJ1-4, with D possibly being TRBD1 (5 bases). Germline values: CDR1 SGDLS, CDR2 YYNGEE. This CDR3 is built from 15 residues. The V end lost 3 bases, the J end lost 5 bases, and 14 bases lay between the germline ends. CDR3 sequence reads: CASSATGGPNEKLFF. CDR3 nucleotide sequence: TGTGCCAGCAGCGCTACAGGCGGCCCGAATGAAAAACTGTTTTTT.

The table lists this clonotype with many counts. The rearrangement uses TRBV4-1 and TRBJ2-1; 8 positions agree with TRBD2. Germline CDR1 is MGHRA and CDR2 is YSYEKL. The V segment lost 7 bases and the J segment 9 bases; nucleotides outside the gene matches: 17. The CDR3 length is 16 residues. Here the CDR3 DNA reads TGCGCCAGCAACCCCCTGATGGGCGGGAGGACGAGTGAGCAGTTCTTC. Translation: CASNPLMGGRTSEQFF.

This clonotype was counted many times. The V gene is TRBV11-2, the J gene TRBJ2-1; 7 bases fit TRBD2. Trimming at V came to 8 bases and at J to 3 bases, leaving 7 bases not matched to a gene. This CDR3 spans 14 amino acids. Germline V gene data show CDR1 as SGHAT and CDR2 as FQNNGV. CDR3 DNA sequence: TGTGCCAGCCGCAGGCGGGAGAGCTACAATGAGCAGTTCTTC. This translates into CASRRRESYNEQFF.

Ten or more counts support this clonotype. The V call is TRBV6-1, the J call TRBJ2-1; D might be TRBD2 (6 bases). This CDR3 comprises 12 residues. V lost 5 bases, J lost 6 bases, and 8 bases lay in between. Germline V lookup: CDR1 MNHNS, CDR2 SASEGT. In DNA form, the CDR3 reads TGTGCCAGCAGTTTCGGGGGCAATGAGCAGTTCTTC. Its protein is CASSFGGNEQFF.